Presented here are 2 T cell receptor beta chains from one specimen sequenced in a study of metastatic and nonmetastatic thyroid tumors. TCRdb redid the clone calls on the PCR reads using MiXCR. Found here are some 15,000 clones, roughly an eighth of them singletons; the top ten hold 15% to 20%. Thyroid surgery was performed in patients who had received no treatment beforehand. The sequencing input was tumor tissue. These receptors came from a female donor with papillary thyroid cancer or a benign thyroid nodule (not recorded which). Some clones in this sample may be carry-over from other donors' samples.

In its sample, this clone was seen many times. The chain couples TRBV6-4 to TRBJ2-7; TRBD2 might be the D (6 bases). Trimming took 9 bases from V and 0 from J, leaving 15 bases between them. The germline gives CDR1 MRHNA, CDR2 SNTAGT. The CDR3 is made up of 14 amino acids. The CDR3 is CARTNQEGSYEQYF. The DNA for the CDR3 is TGTGCCAGAACGAATCAGGAGGGCTCCTACGAGCAGTACTTC.

This clone was seen only a few times. A much larger clone differs by one base, so this may be a read error. Other DNA sequences from this sample encode an identical CDR3 as well. The rearrangement joins TRBV6-2 or TRBV6-3 to TRBJ1-1; D is perhaps TRBD1 (5 bases). Germline assignment: CDR1 MNHEY and CDR2 SVGEGT. This CDR3 comprises 15 residues. V was cut by 4 bases and J by 6 bases, with 18 bases left in between. CDR3 coding DNA: TGTGCCAGCAGTTTTTACAGGACGGGGATCCCTGAAGCTTTCTTT. It codes for CASSFYRTGIPEAFF.